The rows below give T cell receptor beta chains drawn from one sample of a study of T cells after yellow fever vaccination. MiXCR, applied by TCRdb to the 5' RACE reads, yields one record per CDR3 protein. The table lists 100,000 to 150,000 distinct CDR3 sequences, around 15% of them singletons. This material consisted of CD8+ T cells sorted from PBMCs, taken 5 days after the yellow fever booster vaccination. These receptors all stem from a man between 18 and 29 years old who received the YFV17D yellow fever vaccine. The CDR3 runs from the conserved cysteine through the conserved F or W. A D gene is named only where the DNA matches it firmly. The size of a clone is reported for some rows only, either as once, few or many, or as a class for expanded clones.

d_gene: TRBD1
v_gene: TRBV2
abundance: few
j_gene: TRBJ2-1
CDR3nt: TGTGCCAGCAGTGGTAACCCGTCGGGACAGGATTACAATGAGCAGTTCTTC
CDR3aa: CASSGNPSGQDYNEQFF

d_gene: .
v_gene: TRBV5-5
abundance: few
j_gene: TRBJ1-1
CDR3nt: TGTGCCAGCAGCCTGTCTTCGGGTTACCAAGAAGCTTTCTTT
CDR3aa: CASSLSSGYQEAFF

d_gene: TRBD1
v_gene: TRBV6-5
abundance: few
j_gene: TRBJ1-4
CDR3nt: TGTGCCAGCAGAGCCTGGACAGGGGGTGAAAAACTGTTTTTT
CDR3aa: CASRAWTGGEKLFF

d_gene: .
v_gene: TRBV20-1
abundance: .
j_gene: TRBJ2-5
CDR3nt: TGCAGTGCTAGAGATATGACGTGGACCCAGTACTTC
CDR3aa: CSARDMTWTQYF

d_gene: .
v_gene: TRBV4-1
abundance: .
j_gene: TRBJ2-1
CDR3nt: TGCGCCAGCAGCCAAGAAGGACACCCGAGCTCCTACAATGAGCAGTTCTTC
CDR3aa: CASSQEGHPSSYNEQFF

d_gene: .
v_gene: TRBV7-3
abundance: few
j_gene: TRBJ1-6
CDR3nt: TGTGCCAACATTGAGGTGGCCTCCTATAATTCACCCCTCCACTTT
CDR3aa: CANIEVASYNSPLHF

d_gene: TRBD2
v_gene: TRBV4-1
abundance: .
j_gene: TRBJ2-5
CDR3nt: TGCGCCAGCAGCCAAGCCAGACTAGCAGAGACCCAGTACTTC
CDR3aa: CASSQARLAETQYF

d_gene: .
v_gene: TRBV6-5
abundance: few
j_gene: TRBJ2-1
CDR3nt: TGTGCCAGCAGTTACGTCCAGGGAACGTATGAGCAGTTCTTC
CDR3aa: CASSYVQGTYEQFF

d_gene: .
v_gene: TRBV12-3/TRBV12-4
abundance: .
j_gene: TRBJ2-7
CDR3nt: TGTGCCAGCGGGCTCGGGGTTCCGTGGGAGCAGTACTTC
CDR3aa: CASGLGVPWEQYF

d_gene: TRBD1
v_gene: TRBV7-2
abundance: .
j_gene: TRBJ1-2
CDR3nt: TGTGCCAGCAGCCCTTGGGACAGACAACTGTATGGCTACACCTTC
CDR3aa: CASSPWDRQLYGYTF

d_gene: TRBD1
v_gene: TRBV19
abundance: .
j_gene: TRBJ2-1
CDR3nt: TGTGCCAGTAGTAGGGTAACAGGGGATGAGCAGTTCTTC
CDR3aa: CASSRVTGDEQFF

d_gene: .
v_gene: TRBV20-1
abundance: .
j_gene: TRBJ2-7
CDR3nt: TGCAGTGCTAGAGATCTCACCCGGACCTACGAGCAGTACTTC
CDR3aa: CSARDLTRTYEQYF

d_gene: TRBD2
v_gene: TRBV6-5
abundance: few
j_gene: TRBJ2-1
CDR3nt: TGTGCCAGCAGTAGAGCGGGGACCTCCTACAATGAGCAGTTCTTC
CDR3aa: CASSRAGTSYNEQFF

d_gene: .
v_gene: TRBV7-8
abundance: few
j_gene: TRBJ2-7
CDR3nt: TGTGCCAGCAGCCTTGACAGGTTTAACTACGAGCAGTACTTC
CDR3aa: CASSLDRFNYEQYF

d_gene: .
v_gene: TRBV6-4
abundance: few
j_gene: TRBJ1-4
CDR3nt: TGTGCCAGCAGGCTTACGGACGGACCTAATGAAAAACTGTTTTTT
CDR3aa: CASRLTDGPNEKLFF

d_gene: .
v_gene: TRBV12-3/TRBV12-4
abundance: few
j_gene: TRBJ2-1
CDR3nt: TGTGCCAGCAGTTTGTGGAATGAGCAGTTCTTC
CDR3aa: CASSLWNEQFF

d_gene: TRBD2
v_gene: TRBV4-2
abundance: few
j_gene: TRBJ2-2
CDR3nt: TGTGCCAGCAGCCAAGATGGCCCGGGGGGCACCGGGGAGCTGTTTTTT
CDR3aa: CASSQDGPGGTGELFF

d_gene: .
v_gene: TRBV9
abundance: many
j_gene: TRBJ2-1
CDR3nt: TGTGCCAGCAGCGCGGGCGACGGATACCTCTACAATGAGCAGTTCTTC
CDR3aa: CASSAGDGYLYNEQFF

d_gene: .
v_gene: TRBV7-9
abundance: few
j_gene: TRBJ1-5
CDR3nt: TGTGCCAGCAGCTACGTAGGCAATCAGCCCCAGCATTTT
CDR3aa: CASSYVGNQPQHF

d_gene: TRBD2
v_gene: TRBV4-1
abundance: once
j_gene: TRBJ2-4
CDR3nt: TGCGCCAGCAGCCCATCTCGAGCGGGGGGGCAGCGGATTCAGTACTTC
CDR3aa: CASSPSRAGGQRIQYF

d_gene: .
v_gene: TRBV9
abundance: .
j_gene: TRBJ1-6
CDR3nt: TGTGCCAGCAGCCCCACAGCTTGGGGGAATTCACCCCTCCACTTT
CDR3aa: CASSPTAWGNSPLHF

d_gene: .
v_gene: TRBV27
abundance: .
j_gene: TRBJ2-5
CDR3nt: TGTGCCAGCAGTTTAGGCGGACACGAGGTGAAAGGGGAGACCCAGTACTTC
CDR3aa: CASSLGGHEVKGETQYF

d_gene: TRBD1
v_gene: TRBV7-9
abundance: .
j_gene: TRBJ2-1
CDR3nt: TGTGCCAGCAGCCCCCGACAGGGGGAATCCTACAATGAGCAGTTCTTC
CDR3aa: CASSPRQGESYNEQFF

d_gene: .
v_gene: TRBV4-3
abundance: few
j_gene: TRBJ2-3
CDR3nt: TGCGCCAGCAGAAAAGGAACACGAGCTAGCACAGATACGCAGTATTTT
CDR3aa: CASRKGTRASTDTQYF

d_gene: .
v_gene: TRBV28
abundance: few
j_gene: TRBJ2-2
CDR3nt: TGTGCCAGCAGTATCATGACCACCGGGGAGCTGTTTTTT
CDR3aa: CASSIMTTGELFF

d_gene: .
v_gene: TRBV7-9
abundance: few
j_gene: TRBJ1-4
CDR3nt: TGTGCCAGCAGCTTACGTGGGAATGAAAAACTGTTTTTT
CDR3aa: CASSLRGNEKLFF

d_gene: TRBD2
v_gene: TRBV12-3/TRBV12-4
abundance: .
j_gene: TRBJ2-5
CDR3nt: TGTGCCAGCAGCCAGACTAGCGGGGGGGCAGAGGAGACCCAGTACTTC
CDR3aa: CASSQTSGGAEETQYF

d_gene: TRBD1
v_gene: TRBV9
abundance: .
j_gene: TRBJ2-6
CDR3nt: TGTGCCAGCAGGAAAGGACAGGGCGGGTCTGGGGCCAACGTCCTGACTTTC
CDR3aa: CASRKGQGGSGANVLTF

d_gene: .
v_gene: TRBV13
abundance: few
j_gene: TRBJ2-1
CDR3nt: TGTGCCAGCAGCCCCAGGGACAATGAGCAGTTCTTC
CDR3aa: CASSPRDNEQFF

d_gene: .
v_gene: TRBV7-9
abundance: .
j_gene: TRBJ2-3
CDR3nt: TGTGCCAGCAGCGAACATCGTACGAAGGGCCGCGATGGCACAGATACGCAGTATTTT
CDR3aa: CASSEHRTKGRDGTDTQYF

d_gene: TRBD1
v_gene: TRBV5-1
abundance: .
j_gene: TRBJ2-7
CDR3nt: TGCGCCAGCAGCACCCTACCGGGACAGGGTTTCTACGAGCAGTACTTC
CDR3aa: CASSTLPGQGFYEQYF

d_gene: .
v_gene: TRBV7-9
abundance: few
j_gene: TRBJ1-2
CDR3nt: TGTGCCAGCAGCGCGGGGGGTACCGATGGCTACACCTTC
CDR3aa: CASSAGGTDGYTF

d_gene: TRBD1
v_gene: TRBV27
abundance: .
j_gene: TRBJ2-4
CDR3nt: TGTGCCAGCACTCCCGGACAGGGCGGAAACATTCAGTACTTC
CDR3aa: CASTPGQGGNIQYF

d_gene: TRBD2
v_gene: TRBV6-2/TRBV6-3
abundance: .
j_gene: TRBJ2-2
CDR3nt: TGTGCCAGCAGACAGGATTTCACTAGCGCTGGCGGGGAGCTGTTTTTT
CDR3aa: CASRQDFTSAGGELFF

d_gene: .
v_gene: TRBV7-8
abundance: .
j_gene: TRBJ2-7
CDR3nt: TGTGCCAGCAGCTCTCCCCACGGAGAGCAGTACTTC
CDR3aa: CASSSPHGEQYF

d_gene: .
v_gene: TRBV7-6
abundance: .
j_gene: TRBJ2-1
CDR3nt: TGTGCCAGCAGGCCGTGGGAGCAGAGATACAATGAGCAGTTCTTC
CDR3aa: CASRPWEQRYNEQFF

d_gene: .
v_gene: TRBV7-9
abundance: .
j_gene: TRBJ1-1
CDR3nt: TGTGCCAGCAGCCGCCGGGACCGGGACGGAGCTTTCTTT
CDR3aa: CASSRRDRDGAFF

d_gene: .
v_gene: TRBV12-3/TRBV12-4
abundance: .
j_gene: TRBJ2-1
CDR3nt: TGTGCCAGCAGTTTTATGGCTGAGCAGTTCTTC
CDR3aa: CASSFMAEQFF

d_gene: .
v_gene: TRBV7-9
abundance: .
j_gene: TRBJ2-7
CDR3nt: TGTGCCAGCAGCTTAGTCGTCACGAATCCTGGGCAGTACTTC
CDR3aa: CASSLVVTNPGQYF

d_gene: TRBD2
v_gene: TRBV11-1
abundance: few
j_gene: TRBJ2-1
CDR3nt: TGTGCCAGCAGCCTAGCGGAATCCTCCTACAATGAGCAGTTCTTC
CDR3aa: CASSLAESSYNEQFF

d_gene: .
v_gene: TRBV4-1
abundance: .
j_gene: TRBJ2-6
CDR3nt: TGCGCCAGTAGGGGGGCCAACGTCCTGACTTTC
CDR3aa: CASRGANVLTF

d_gene: TRBD1
v_gene: TRBV7-2
abundance: many
j_gene: TRBJ2-3
CDR3nt: TGTGCCAGCAGCTTTGGGACAGGGTTCACAGATACGCAGTATTTT
CDR3aa: CASSFGTGFTDTQYF

d_gene: .
v_gene: TRBV9
abundance: few
j_gene: TRBJ2-7
CDR3nt: TGTGCCAGCAGCGTAGCGGGTTCTGCCTCCTACGAGCAGTACTTC
CDR3aa: CASSVAGSASYEQYF

d_gene: .
v_gene: TRBV4-1
abundance: .
j_gene: TRBJ1-1
CDR3nt: TGCGCCAGCAGCCAAGCCCTCTGGGTCCCAGAGAACACTGAAGCTTTCTTT
CDR3aa: CASSQALWVPENTEAFF

d_gene: .
v_gene: TRBV6-5
abundance: .
j_gene: TRBJ2-1
CDR3nt: TGTGCCAGCAGTAATGTAGGGAGCTCCTACAATGAGCAGTTCTTC
CDR3aa: CASSNVGSSYNEQFF

d_gene: .
v_gene: TRBV5-1
abundance: few
j_gene: TRBJ1-1
CDR3nt: TGCGCCAGCAGCTTGGGGTTGTTCGAGAACACTGAAGCTTTCTTT
CDR3aa: CASSLGLFENTEAFF

d_gene: TRBD2
v_gene: TRBV20-1
abundance: few
j_gene: TRBJ2-1
CDR3nt: TGCAGTGCTAAGCGGGGGGGTAATGAGCAGTTCTTC
CDR3aa: CSAKRGGNEQFF

d_gene: .
v_gene: TRBV11-1
abundance: few
j_gene: TRBJ1-1
CDR3nt: TGTGCCAGCAGCCCCTGGCGGGAAGACACTGAAGCTTTCTTT
CDR3aa: CASSPWREDTEAFF

d_gene: .
v_gene: TRBV12-3/TRBV12-4
abundance: few
j_gene: TRBJ2-5
CDR3nt: TGTGCCAGCAATAGGGGACATCCCGTGACGGAGACCCAGTACTTC
CDR3aa: CASNRGHPVTETQYF

d_gene: .
v_gene: TRBV12-3/TRBV12-4
abundance: .
j_gene: TRBJ2-5
CDR3nt: TGTGCCAGCATCCACAGCGATCAAGAGACCCAGTACTTC
CDR3aa: CASIHSDQETQYF

d_gene: TRBD1
v_gene: TRBV9
abundance: many
j_gene: TRBJ2-3
CDR3nt: TGTGCCAGCAGCTTCCGGGACAGAGTCACAGATACGCAGTATTTT
CDR3aa: CASSFRDRVTDTQYF

d_gene: .
v_gene: TRBV5-8
abundance: few
j_gene: TRBJ2-5
CDR3nt: TGTGCCAGCAGACACTTTCGGGCCCAGTACTTC
CDR3aa: CASRHFRAQYF

d_gene: .
v_gene: TRBV11-2
abundance: few
j_gene: TRBJ2-3
CDR3nt: TGTGCCAGCAGCCAAGCGGATAGGAATACGCAGTATTTT
CDR3aa: CASSQADRNTQYF

d_gene: .
v_gene: TRBV27
abundance: few
j_gene: TRBJ2-6
CDR3nt: TGTGCCAGCAGTTACAGCTCTGGGGCCAACGTCCTGACTTTC
CDR3aa: CASSYSSGANVLTF

d_gene: .
v_gene: TRBV29-1
abundance: .
j_gene: TRBJ2-1
CDR3nt: TGCAGCGGAGCAGGGACCTCTTACAATGAGCAGTTCTTC
CDR3aa: CSGAGTSYNEQFF